The 3 T cell receptor beta chains below all came from one sample that was sequenced in a study of T cells in Graves' hyperthyroidism and ophthalmopathy. RNA transcripts served as the template for amplifying TCR beta CDR3 regions. A set of HTBI primers served as the primers for a first-round RT-PCR of the TCR CDR3. One entry per CDR3 protein results from TCRdb running MiXCR on the multiplex PCR reads. The table lists under 600,000 distinct CDR3 sequences, about a sixth of them singletons, with roughly 3.5% in the top ten. The material sequenced was blood. These receptor sequences come from a woman aged 35 to 49 with Graves' ophthalmopathy.

CDR3 coding DNA: TGTGCCAGCTCGGGACAGGGGGACTCAACTAATGAAAAACTGTTTTTT. This gives the protein CASSGQGDSTNEKLFF. The chain carries TRBV18 and TRBJ1-4; 11 bases match TRBD1. Germline V gene lookup returns CDR1 KGHSH and CDR2 LQKENI. V was clipped by 6 bases and J by 0 bases; unmatched bases: 3. The CDR3 has 16 residues.

In its sample, this clonotype was seen a few times. This chain uses TRBV20-1 with TRBJ2-1; the D gene is possibly TRBD2 (5 bases). V lost 4 bases and J 8 bases, leaving 12 bases between the germline ends. Germline V gene sequence: CDR1 DFQATT, CDR2 SNEGSKA (reference sequence). The CDR3 is made up of 12 amino acids. For the CDR3, the DNA is TGCAGTGCTACCCCTAGCCTCGATGAGCAGTTCTTC. Translated, it gives CSATPSLDEQFF.

The table lists this clonotype with many counts. V is TRBV20-1 and J is TRBJ1-6; D ambiguous. With 3 bases removed from V and 7 bases from J, the gap between germline ends came to 16 bases. Germline V gene data show CDR1 as DFQATT and CDR2 as SNEGSKA (reference sequence). The CDR3 has 15 residues. The CDR3 is CSASAGLVRNSPLHF. The CDR3 nucleotides read TGCAGTGCTAGTGCCGGGTTAGTGAGGAATTCACCCCTCCACTTT.